This TCR beta chain originates from a study of cytomegalovirus exposure and HLA in healthy donors. Study-wide findings and caveats: A link between a missense DCLRE1C variant and TCR beta V- and J-gene trimming emerged from a later analysis. The later analysis indicated that the majority of CMV-associated TCR beta chains appeared HLA-restricted. Per a later analysis, 18,000 or so TCR beta sequences showed association with HLA alleles at 0.05 false discovery rate. Associated with cytomegalovirus, according to the listing, were some 180 TCR beta chains.

Vbeta (60) and Jbeta (13) primers were used in the PCR. The method was immunoSEQ multiplex PCR; TCRdb's version includes in-frame clones alone and lacks a portion of them. This table has over 130,000 clones, 82% appearing once. Concerning this clone itself: The antigen remains unidentified.

Germline CDR1 is SGHRS and CDR2 is YFSETQ. The CDR3 loop spans 14 amino acids. Trimming pared 5 bases from V and 2 bases from J, leaving 13 bases between. This clonotype was obtained from a male donor in good health and CMV-seronegative. Sequencing was performed on PBMCs. This chain links TRBV5-1 with TRBJ1-2; unclear D gene. The CDR3 nucleotides read TGCGCCAGCAGTTCCGTCGCAGGAAACTATGGCTACACCTTC. It specifies CASSSVAGNYGYTF. Drawing the rest from reference TRBV5-1 and TRBJ1-2, the complete variable domain is KAGVTQTPRYLIKTRGQQVTLSCSPISGHRSVSWYQQTPGQGLQFLFEYFSETQRNKGNFPGRFSGRQFSNSRSEMNVSTLELGDSALYLCASSSVAGNYGYTFGSGTRLTVV.